A single sample gave rise to the 8 T cell receptor beta chains below, sequenced in a study of beta chain features in type 1 diabetes. Expressed TCRB transcripts were sequenced, since all the RNA that had been isolated was reverse transcribed. Using immunoSEQ multiplex PCR, the repertoire was profiled, and TCRdb retains in-frame clones only, with some absent. The repertoire holds about 290,000 clones, with under 8.5% as singletons. The sample consisted of central memory CD4+ T cells from blood. These receptors all stem from a woman between 18 and 29 years old in good health.

The chain combines TRBV28 with TRBJ2-4; D is undetermined. CDR1 and CDR2 (germline): MDHEN, SYDVKM. V lost 2 bases and J 4 bases, leaving 15 bases between the germline ends. The CDR3 consists of 16 residues. CDR3 DNA sequence: TGTGCCAGCAGTTTAAGTGGAGCCTGGCCAAAAAACATTCAGTACTTC. Its translation is CASSLSGAWPKNIQYF.

This clone was counted at least ten times. The chain joins TRBV7-2 to TRBJ2-6; perhaps TRBD2 as D (6 bases). Germline V gene data show CDR1 as SGHTA and CDR2 as FQGNSA. The CDR3 sequence is 16 residues long. V lost 5 bases, J lost 0 bases, and 11 bases lay in between. The CDR3 is CASSPLALSGANVLTF. The CDR3 DNA follows: TGTGCCAGCAGCCCGCTAGCGCTCTCTGGGGCCAACGTCCTGACTTTC.

This clone showed up just a few times. V usage is TRBV7-9 and J usage is TRBJ1-5; D possibly corresponds to TRBD1 (5 bases). V was cut by 1 base and J by 3 bases, with 16 bases left in between. Germline lookup yields CDR1 SEHNR and CDR2 FQNEAQ (reference sequence). The CDR3 is made up of 17 amino acids. The CDR3 bases are TGTGCCAGCAGCTTAGAGGGGATAGACAAACCCAATCAGCCCCAGCATTTT. It specifies CASSLEGIDKPNQPQHF.

A few counts support this clone. The chain carries TRBV7-2 and TRBJ1-5; possible D gene TRBD1, 5 bases. This CDR3 contains 13 residues. Germline V gene data show CDR1 as SGHTA and CDR2 as FQGNSA. The V and J ends lost 5 bases and 11 bases respectively, with 16 bases between them. CDR3 nucleotide sequence: TGTGCCAGCAGCCCGGGGCGTGGTAGGGCCCAGCATTTT. Translation: CASSPGRGRAQHF.

In this sample, this clone turned up a few times. This chain links TRBV11-1 with TRBJ2-7; 12 nucleotides match TRBD1. Germline loops: CDR1 SGHAT, CDR2 FQDESV (reference sequence). Losses at the gene ends were 4 bases for V and 7 bases for J; bases not matched to a gene: 8. This CDR3 comprises 15 residues. The CDR3 loop is CASSSPGQGAREQYV. The CDR3 DNA follows: TGTGCCAGCAGCTCCCCGGGACAGGGGGCGCGGGAGCAGTACGTC.

V gene TRBV29-1 combines with J gene TRBJ1-2, with 7 nucleotides matching TRBD1. J gave up 6 bases and V 5 bases, and 12 bases lay outside the gene matches. Per the germline V gene, CDR1 is SQVTM and CDR2 is ANQGSEA. The CDR3 extends over 14 amino acids. This chain's CDR3 is CSVSLVQGLNGYTF. CDR3 DNA: TGCAGCGTTTCACTCGTACAGGGGCTGAATGGCTACACCTTC. Full variable domain (rest looked up from reference TRBV29-1 and TRBJ1-2): SAVISQKPSRDICQRGTSLTIQCQVDSQVTMMFWYRQQPGQSLTLIATANQGSEATYESGFVIDKFPISRPNLTFSTLTVSNMSPEDSSIYLCSVSLVQGLNGYTFGSGTRLTVV.

The chain links TRBV9 to TRBJ1-6, with a possible D match to TRBD1 (5 bases). Trimming shortened V by 1 base and J by 8 bases, and 10 bases separated the two germline ends. Germline assignment: CDR1 SGDLS and CDR2 YYNGEE. The CDR3 length is 14 residues. DNA of the CDR3: TGTGCCAGCAGCGTAAAGGGGAACGATTCACCCCTCCACTTT. Its translation: CASSVKGNDSPLHF.

This clone has a handful of counts. This may come from a read error, since a much larger clone is one base off. The CDR3: CASSQDGASSTDTQYF. The CDR3 DNA reads as TGCGCCAGCAGCCAAGATGGGGCTAGCTCCACAGATACGCAGTATTTT. The rearrangement uses TRBV4-1 and TRBJ2-3, with D possibly called TRBD1 or TRBD2 (5 bases each). From germline, CDR1 is MGHRA and CDR2 YSYEKL. The V end was cut by 0 bases, the J end by 2 bases, with 12 bases between. The CDR3 totals 16 residues.